What follows are 26 T cell receptor beta chains derived from one specimen sequenced in a study of T cells after yellow fever vaccination. TCRdb used MiXCR to reprocess the 5' RACE reads, holding one entry per CDR3 protein. Among 450,000 to 550,000 distinct CDR3 sequences listed, 20% to 25% were seen once. The sequencing used PBMCs, collected approximately 20 days after the first yellow fever vaccination. Every receptor here comes from a man aged 18-30 years who received the YFV17D yellow fever vaccine.

This CDR3 is CASTPGPGIVNQPQHF. The CDR3 DNA follows: TGTGCCAGCACCCCAGGTCCGGGGATCGTAAATCAGCCCCAGCATTTT. This chain joins TRBV7-6 and TRBJ1-5; the D is unclear. Per the germline V gene, CDR1 is SGHVS and CDR2 is FNYEAQ. Trimming took 7 bases from V and 4 from J, leaving 20 bases between them. There are 16 residues in the CDR3.

This clonotype has more than one count but fewer than ten. The gene calls are TRBV7-2 and TRBJ2-5; a possible D gene is TRBD1 (6 bases). This CDR3 contains 16 residues. Germline-derived CDR1 and CDR2 are SGHTA and FQGNSA. The germline V and J ends were trimmed by 1 base and 5 bases, with 17 bases remaining between them. DNA for the CDR3: TGTGCCAGCAGCTTAGTTACAGGGAGACTGGGGGAGACCCAGTACTTC. This gives the protein CASSLVTGRLGETQYF.

This clonotype was counted between two and nine times. The junction and the germline gene differ at one end; a read error may be behind it. V and J are TRBV12-3 or TRBV12-4 and TRBJ1-3; 9 nucleotides agree with TRBD1. The CDR3 has 15 amino acids. The CDR3 spells CASSLRTGAGNTIYF. The DNA of the CDR3 is TGCGCCAGCAGCCTAAGGACAGGGGCTGGAAACACCATATATTTT.

The chain links TRBV20-1 to TRBJ2-2, with 14 positions matching TRBD2. V shed 5 bases and J 1 base; nucleotides not matched to a gene: 3. This CDR3 comprises 16 residues. Germline V CDR1 and CDR2: DFQATT, SNEGSKA (reference sequence). This chain's CDR3 is CSAPGLAGVNTGELFF. DNA of the CDR3: TGCAGTGCTCCGGGACTAGCGGGGGTGAACACCGGGGAGCTGTTTTTT.

This clonotype was seen a few times. The V gene is TRBV9, the J gene TRBJ1-5; D not certain. The germline CDR1 and CDR2 sequences are SGDLS and YYNGEE. V was shortened by 0 bases and J by 7 bases, with 11 bases between the two germline ends. The CDR3 has 14 amino acids. DNA for the CDR3: TGTGCCAGCAGCGTAGGCGAAGAGGCACAGCCCCAGCATTTT. It encodes CASSVGEEAQPQHF.

A few counts support this clonotype. The chain has TRBV19 and TRBJ2-5; the D gene is possibly TRBD1 (6 bases). Germline CDR1 and CDR2: LNHDA and SQIVND (reference sequence). The CDR3 has 14 residues. V lost 9 bases and J 7 bases, leaving 21 bases between the germline ends. In nucleotides, the CDR3 is TGTGCCAGCCAAACAGGGACGGGTTTTGGGACCCAGTACTTC. Protein: CASQTGTGFGTQYF.

This clonotype was observed a handful of times. The V gene is TRBV7-8, the J gene TRBJ2-1, with D maybe TRBD1 (7 bases). The CDR3 extends over 16 amino acids. CDR1 is SGHVS, CDR2 FQNEAQ, per germline. Trimming left V 2 bases short and J 1 base short, with 12 bases between. CDR3 sequence: CASSLSAGGSYNEQFF. The CDR3 DNA reads as TGTGCCAGCAGCTTATCGGCAGGGGGGTCCTACAATGAGCAGTTCTTC.

V usage is TRBV7-9 and J usage is TRBJ1-1, with a tentative D call TRBD1 (5 bases). The V end was cut by 5 bases, the J end by 8 bases, with 18 bases between. The CDR3 sequence is 14 residues long. Germline values: CDR1 SEHNR, CDR2 FQNEAQ (reference sequence). CDR3 DNA: TGTGCCAGCAGCCAGGTGGGGCAGTTAATCGAAGCTTTCTTT. This sequence encodes CASSQVGQLIEAFF.

This rearrangement joins TRBV20-1 to TRBJ2-2; D possibly matches TRBD1 or TRBD2 (5 bases each). The CDR3 length is 13 residues. Germline CDR1 and CDR2: DFQATT and SNEGSKA (reference sequence). Between the trimmed V and J ends, which lost 5 bases and 8 bases, there was a span of 15 bases. The CDR3 sequence: CSASRDPWGELFF. CDR3 coding DNA: TGCAGTGCTTCCCGGGACCCTTGGGGGGAGCTGTTTTTT.

This clonotype was counted between two and nine times. The rearrangement links TRBV7-3 to TRBJ1-1; no clear D gene. This CDR3 comprises 16 residues. The V end lost 2 bases, the J end lost 1 base, and 14 bases lay between the germline ends. Germline CDR1 SGHTA, CDR2 FQGTGA. The CDR3 is CASSLVVGGQNTEAFF. The CDR3 DNA is TGTGCCAGCAGCTTAGTAGTCGGTGGGCAGAACACTGAAGCTTTCTTT. The variable domain in full, completed from reference TRBV7-3 and TRBJ1-1, reads GAGVSQTPSNKVTEKGKYVELRCDPISGHTALYWYRQSLGQGPEFLIYFQGTGAADDSGLPNDRFFAVRPEGSVSTLKIQRTERGDSAVYLCASSLVVGGQNTEAFFGQGTRLTVV.

The chain combines TRBV7-3 with TRBJ1-1; D unclear. This CDR3 spans 14 amino acids. The V end lost 5 bases, the J end lost 4 bases, and 14 bases lay between the germline ends. Per germline, CDR1 SGHTA and CDR2 FQGTGA. The CDR3 DNA reads as TGTGCCAGCAGCCCCCTCGGGGTTGGCACTGAAGCTTTCTTT. Amino acids: CASSPLGVGTEAFF.

This clonotype was found a few times. The chain couples TRBV6-2 or TRBV6-3 to TRBJ2-4; 9 bases match TRBD2. The trim removed 2 bases at V and 0 bases at J, leaving 2 bases unmatched. This CDR3 is 16 amino acids long. Per the germline V gene, CDR1 is MNHEY and CDR2 is SVGEGT. The CDR3 nucleotides read TGTGCCAGCAGTTACGGACTAGCGTTAGCCAAAAACATTCAGTACTTC. Amino acid sequence: CASSYGLALAKNIQYF.

This clonotype was seen a handful of times. The genes are TRBV6-2 or TRBV6-3 and TRBJ2-5; a possible D gene is TRBD2 (6 bases). The V and J ends lost 5 bases and 1 base respectively, with 17 bases between them. CDR3 length: 16 residues. CDR1 MNHEY and CDR2 SVGEGT come from the germline V gene. CDR3 region: CASSRPPGTGQETQYF. The DNA for the CDR3 is TGTGCCAGCAGTCGGCCTCCCGGGACTGGCCAAGAGACCCAGTACTTC.

This clonotype appeared a few times. This chain joins TRBV4-2 and TRBJ2-2; no clear D. CDR3 size: 14 residues. V was shortened by 2 bases and J by 6 bases, with 10 bases between the two germline ends. The germline V gene has CDR1 LGHNA and CDR2 YNFKEQ. This chain's CDR3 is CASSQSIDSGELFF. CDR3 nucleotides: TGTGCCAGCAGCCAATCTATAGACTCCGGGGAGCTGTTTTTT.

The sample holds a few counts of this clonotype. V is TRBV7-2 and J is TRBJ2-7; TRBD1 matches 8 bases. There are 15 residues in the CDR3. Germline V CDR1 and CDR2: SGHTA, FQGNSA. The V segment lost 5 bases and the J segment 3 bases; nucleotides outside the gene matches: 9. This CDR3 is CASSSPGTGYYEQYV. The CDR3 region has the DNA TGTGCCAGCAGCAGTCCCGGGACAGGATACTACGAGCAGTACGTC.

This clonotype showed up just a few times. The chain carries TRBV6-1 and TRBJ1-4, with a weak D call TRBD1 (5 bases). This CDR3 has 15 amino acids. The V gene's germline CDR1 is MNHNS and CDR2 SASEGT. V was trimmed by 8 bases and J by 6 bases, leaving 19 bases between them. CDR3 nucleotide sequence: TGTGCCAGCGGCTCCAGGGTGGGGGATCATGAAAAACTGTTTTTT. It yields the protein CASGSRVGDHEKLFF.

This clonotype was counted only a few times. The rearrangement joins TRBV12-3 or TRBV12-4 to TRBJ2-4; D possibly uses TRBD1 or TRBD2 (5 bases each). The CDR3 has 15 amino acids. Trimming took off 3 bases at V and 0 bases at J, with 9 bases between the two ends. The CDR3: CASSFFGTAKNIQYF. The CDR3 DNA reads TGTGCCAGCAGTTTTTTTGGGACAGCCAAAAACATTCAGTACTTC.

This clonotype occurred a few times. The chain uses TRBV6-1 and TRBJ2-7, with 9 bases fitting TRBD1. J was trimmed by 3 bases and V by 6 bases; bases with no gene match: 9. Germline V gene data show CDR1 as MNHNS and CDR2 as SASEGT. This CDR3 contains 15 residues. CDR3 coding DNA: TGTGCCAGCAGAACACAGGGGGCGCATCTCTACGAGCAGTACGTC. It is translated as CASRTQGAHLYEQYV.

V and J are TRBV4-1 and TRBJ2-3; D is tentatively TRBD1 or TRBD2 (6 bases each). The CDR3 extends over 16 amino acids. Germline V gene lookup returns CDR1 MGHRA and CDR2 YSYEKL. Deletions cut 1 base from V and 5 bases from J, with 16 bases between. CDR3 coding DNA: TGCGCCAGCAGCCAAGCGGGGGCGCGACGGGGAGATACGCAGTATTTT. Translation: CASSQAGARRGDTQYF.

This chain connects TRBV11-2 to TRBJ1-3; maybe TRBD1 (6 bases). V lost 5 bases and J lost 0, with 11 bases in between. This CDR3 region has 15 residues. The germline CDR1 and CDR2 sequences are SGHAT and FQNNGV. The CDR3 here is CASSRDRTSGNTIYF. CDR3 DNA sequence: TGTGCCAGCAGCCGAGACAGGACCTCTGGAAACACCATATATTTT. The full variable domain, with the rest looked up from reference TRBV11-2 and TRBJ1-3, is EAGVAQSPRYKIIEKRQSVAFWCNPISGHATLYWYQQILGQGPKLLIQFQNNGVVDDSQLPKDRFSAERLKGVDSTLKIQPAKLEDSAVYLCASSRDRTSGNTIYFGEGSWLTVV.

This clonotype has a count of ten or more. The chain has TRBV4-2 and TRBJ1-5, with unresolved D. The CDR3 runs 14 residues. V gave up 5 bases and J gave up 0 bases, with 8 bases separating them. Looked up from germline, CDR1 is LGHNA and CDR2 is YNFKEQ. CDR3: CASSSDSSNQPQHF. The CDR3 DNA reads TGTGCCAGCAGCTCTGACTCTAGCAATCAGCCCCAGCATTTT.

The CDR3 protein is CSARGGIYNEQFF. The CDR3 coding sequence is TGCAGTGCTAGAGGCGGGATCTACAATGAGCAGTTCTTC. The chain recombines TRBV20-1 with TRBJ2-1, with D maybe TRBD2 (6 bases). This CDR3 spans 13 amino acids. Germline V gene data show CDR1 as DFQATT and CDR2 as SNEGSKA (reference sequence). The germline V and J ends were trimmed by 1 base and 3 bases, with 7 bases remaining between them.

This clonotype occurred a few times. The rearrangement joins TRBV4-2 to TRBJ1-3; no clear D. The length of the CDR3 is 15 residues. Germline V gene lookup returns CDR1 LGHNA and CDR2 YNFKEQ. V lost 1 base, J lost 0 bases, and 7 bases lay in between. CDR3 sequence reads: CASSQVQFSGNTIYF. CDR3 nucleotide sequence: TGTGCCAGCAGCCAAGTCCAGTTCTCTGGAAACACCATATATTTT.

This clonotype was observed a few times. The chain has TRBV27 and TRBJ2-5; the D gene is possibly TRBD1 (5 bases). The CDR3 is 14 amino acids. CDR1 and CDR2 from the germline V gene are MNHEY and SMNVEV (reference sequence). Trimming removed 1 base at V and 5 bases at J, with 11 bases between. The DNA of the CDR3 is TGTGCCAGCAGTTTATTCCAGGGAACGGAGACCCAGTACTTC. Amino acids: CASSLFQGTETQYF.

V usage is TRBV3-1 and J usage is TRBJ2-1; D is uncertain. Trimming shortened V by 4 bases and J by 7 bases, and 11 bases separated the two germline ends. This CDR3 has 13 residues. Germline V lookup: CDR1 LGHDT, CDR2 YNNKEL (reference sequence). The CDR3 DNA reads as TGTGCCAGCAGCCTCCGGGCGGCAAATGAGCAGTTCTTC. Translating it yields CASSLRAANEQFF.

The chain employs TRBV5-1 and TRBJ2-1; TRBD1 agrees at 12 bases. Germline V lookup: CDR1 SGHRS, CDR2 YFSETQ. V lost 4 bases and J lost 10; bases outside the gene matches: 12. This CDR3 spans 16 amino acids. This CDR3 reads CASSGPQGQGAGEQFF. The CDR3 region has the DNA TGCGCCAGCAGCGGCCCTCAGGGACAGGGGGCAGGAGAGCAGTTCTTC.